This record looks at one T cell receptor (beta chain) sequence and its context. This sample stems from a study of monozygotic twins with inflammatory bowel disease. This CDR3 spans 17 amino acids. TCRdb reanalyzed the 5' RACE reads and collapses them to one entry per CDR3 protein, without DNA. In all, the sample yields about 150,000 distinct CDR3 sequences. This clonotype was obtained from a human donor with ulcerative colitis or Crohn's disease, or a healthy co-twin of an affected twin (not recorded which). This chain links TRBV12-3 or TRBV12-4 with TRBJ2-5; the TCRdb call, TRBD2, lacks DNA for checking. Sequencing was done on a sample of blood. This chain's CDR3 is CASSFGRLAGSQETQYF.